This TCR beta chain was recorded in a study of shared clonotypes between healthy human individuals. CDR1 SGHNT and CDR2 YYREEE come from the germline V gene (reference sequence). CDR3 length: 14 residues. V was clipped by 5 bases and J by 0 bases, with 9 bases between them. A note on this clone: The antigen is not known.

Notes on the study in general: Sampling covered blood only; tissue repertoires likely differ.

HIV-negative, healthy adults without recent acute infections or vaccinations were the donors. Nashville, Tennessee was home to all donors, who were Caucasian adults. The assay was carried out at the deep level. Method: immunoSEQ multiplex PCR; TCRdb's copy keeps in-frame clones and lacks some. The table records about 480,000 clones, about four fifths of them present only once. Sequencing was done on a sample of PBMCs. This chain connects TRBV5-4 to TRBJ1-3; D is unresolved. The source is a woman aged 40-49 years in good health. Some clones in this sample may be carry-over from other donors' samples. CDR3 coding DNA: TGTGCCAGCAGAGGGTGGAACTCTGGAAACACCATATATTTT. This sequence encodes CASRGWNSGNTIYF.